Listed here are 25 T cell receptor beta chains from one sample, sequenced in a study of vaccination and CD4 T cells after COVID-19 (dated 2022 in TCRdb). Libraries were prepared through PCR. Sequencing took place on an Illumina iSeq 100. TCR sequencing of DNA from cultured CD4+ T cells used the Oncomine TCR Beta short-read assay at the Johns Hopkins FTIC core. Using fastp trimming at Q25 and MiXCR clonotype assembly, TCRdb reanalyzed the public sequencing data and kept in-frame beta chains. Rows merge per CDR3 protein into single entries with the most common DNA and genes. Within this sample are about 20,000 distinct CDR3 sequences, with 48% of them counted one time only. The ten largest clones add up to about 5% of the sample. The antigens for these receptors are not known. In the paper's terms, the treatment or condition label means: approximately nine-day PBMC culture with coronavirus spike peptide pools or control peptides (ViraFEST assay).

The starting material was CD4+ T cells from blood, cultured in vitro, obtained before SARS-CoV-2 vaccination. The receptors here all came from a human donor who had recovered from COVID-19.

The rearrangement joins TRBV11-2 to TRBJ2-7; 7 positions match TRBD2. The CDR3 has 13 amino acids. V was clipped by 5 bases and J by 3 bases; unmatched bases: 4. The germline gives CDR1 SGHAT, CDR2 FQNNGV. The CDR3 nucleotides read TGTGCCAGCAGCCCTCGGGACTACTACGAGCAGTACTTC. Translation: CASSPRDYYEQYF.

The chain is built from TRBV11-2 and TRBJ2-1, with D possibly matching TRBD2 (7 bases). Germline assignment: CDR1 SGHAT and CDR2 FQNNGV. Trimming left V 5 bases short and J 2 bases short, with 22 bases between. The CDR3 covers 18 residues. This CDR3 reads CASSIIGVGGGAYNEQFF. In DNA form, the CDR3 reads TGTGCCAGCAGCATTATAGGGGTAGGGGGGGGAGCCTACAATGAGCAGTTCTTC.

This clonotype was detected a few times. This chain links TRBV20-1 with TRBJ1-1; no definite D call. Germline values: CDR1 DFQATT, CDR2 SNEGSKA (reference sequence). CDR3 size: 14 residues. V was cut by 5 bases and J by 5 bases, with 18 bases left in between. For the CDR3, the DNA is TGCAGTGCTCCCTTTGGGAACCATATTACTGAAGCTTTCTTT. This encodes CSAPFGNHITEAFF.

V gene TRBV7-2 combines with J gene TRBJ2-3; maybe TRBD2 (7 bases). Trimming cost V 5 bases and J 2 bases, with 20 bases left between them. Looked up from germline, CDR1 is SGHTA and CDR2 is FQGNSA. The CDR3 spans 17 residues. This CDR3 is CASSPDLAGALTDTQYF. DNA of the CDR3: TGTGCCAGCAGCCCGGATCTGGCGGGGGCCCTCACAGATACGCAGTATTTT.

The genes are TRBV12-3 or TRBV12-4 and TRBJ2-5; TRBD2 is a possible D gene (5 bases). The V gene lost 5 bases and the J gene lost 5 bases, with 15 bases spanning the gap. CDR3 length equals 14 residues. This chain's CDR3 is CASSRDRDRETQYF. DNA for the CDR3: TGTGCCAGCAGTCGTGACCGGGATCGGGAGACCCAGTACTTC.

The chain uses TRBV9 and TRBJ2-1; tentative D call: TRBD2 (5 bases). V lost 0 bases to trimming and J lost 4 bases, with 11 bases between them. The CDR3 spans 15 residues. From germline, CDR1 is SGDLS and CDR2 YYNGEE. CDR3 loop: CASSVDGSDYNEQFF. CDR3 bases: TGTGCCAGCAGCGTAGATGGTAGCGATTACAATGAGCAGTTCTTC.

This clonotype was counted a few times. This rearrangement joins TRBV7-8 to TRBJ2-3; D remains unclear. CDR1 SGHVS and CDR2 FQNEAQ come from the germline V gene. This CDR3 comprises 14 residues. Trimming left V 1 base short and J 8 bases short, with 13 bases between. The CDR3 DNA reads TGTGCCAGCAGCTTAGAAGAGATTTATTCTACGCAGTATTTT. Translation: CASSLEEIYSTQYF.

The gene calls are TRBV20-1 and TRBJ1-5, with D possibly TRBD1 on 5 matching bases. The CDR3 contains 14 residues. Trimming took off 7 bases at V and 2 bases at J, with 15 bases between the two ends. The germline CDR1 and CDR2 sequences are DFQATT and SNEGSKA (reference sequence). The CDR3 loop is CSVKGDGRNQPQHF. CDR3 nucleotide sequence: TGCAGTGTGAAAGGGGACGGACGCAATCAGCCCCAGCATTTT.

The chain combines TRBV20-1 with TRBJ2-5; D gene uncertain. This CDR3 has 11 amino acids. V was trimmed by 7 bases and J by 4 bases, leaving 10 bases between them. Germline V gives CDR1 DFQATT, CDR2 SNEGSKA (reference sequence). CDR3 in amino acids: CSVLITETQYF. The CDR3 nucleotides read TGCAGTGTGCTGATCACAGAGACCCAGTACTTC.

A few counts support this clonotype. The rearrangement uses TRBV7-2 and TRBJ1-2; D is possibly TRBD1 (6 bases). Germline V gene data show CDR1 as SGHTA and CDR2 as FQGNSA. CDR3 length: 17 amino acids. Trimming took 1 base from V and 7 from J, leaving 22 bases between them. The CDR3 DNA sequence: TGTGCCAGCAGCTTAGAGGGGGTCAGGAACCGGGTCGGTGGCTACACCTTC. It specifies CASSLEGVRNRVGGYTF.

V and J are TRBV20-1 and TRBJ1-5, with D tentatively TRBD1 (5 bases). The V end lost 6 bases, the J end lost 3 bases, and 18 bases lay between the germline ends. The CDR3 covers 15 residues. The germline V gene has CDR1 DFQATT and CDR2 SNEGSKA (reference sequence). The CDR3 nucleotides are TGCAGTGCGATTAAAAATGACAGTCACAATCAGCCCCAGCATTTT. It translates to CSAIKNDSHNQPQHF.

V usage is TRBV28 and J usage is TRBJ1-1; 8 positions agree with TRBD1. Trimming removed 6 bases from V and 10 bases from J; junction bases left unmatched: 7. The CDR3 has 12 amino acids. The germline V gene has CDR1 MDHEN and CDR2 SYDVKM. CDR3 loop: CASRPGQGRAFF. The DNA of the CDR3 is TGTGCCAGCAGACCCGGACAGGGACGAGCTTTCTTT. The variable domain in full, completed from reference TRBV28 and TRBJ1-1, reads DVKVTQSSRYLVKRTGEKVFLECVQDMDHENMFWYRQDPGLGLRLIYFSYDVKMKEKGDIPEGYSVSREKKERFSLILESASTNQTSMYLCASRPGQGRAFFGQGTRLTVV.

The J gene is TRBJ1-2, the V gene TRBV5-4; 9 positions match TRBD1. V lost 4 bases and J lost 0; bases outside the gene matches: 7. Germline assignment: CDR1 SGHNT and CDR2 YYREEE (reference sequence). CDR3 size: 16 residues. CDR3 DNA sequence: TGTGCCAGCAGCCTGCCCGGGACAGGGACTAACTATGGCTACACCTTC. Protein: CASSLPGTGTNYGYTF.

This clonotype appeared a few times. DNA of the CDR3: TGCAGTGCCACGACCCCTGACAGGGGATGGGTCAGGGGCTACACCTTC. Translation: CSATTPDRGWVRGYTF. J is TRBJ1-2 and V is TRBV20-1, with 8 bases fitting TRBD1. From germline, CDR1 is DFQATT and CDR2 SNEGSKA (reference sequence). The J segment lost 8 bases and the V segment lost 6 bases, leaving 20 bases of the junction unmatched. The CDR3 has 16 residues.

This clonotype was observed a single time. The CDR3 DNA follows: TGTGCCAGCAGCTTAGAGGGCAGGGACGGGAACTATGGCTACACCTTC. Translating gives CASSLEGRDGNYGYTF. The V call is TRBV11-3, the J call TRBJ1-2; D is perhaps TRBD1 (5 bases). The germline V and J ends were trimmed by 0 bases and 2 bases, with 13 bases remaining between them. Germline V gene data show CDR1 as SGHNT and CDR2 as YENEEA. The CDR3 loop spans 16 amino acids.

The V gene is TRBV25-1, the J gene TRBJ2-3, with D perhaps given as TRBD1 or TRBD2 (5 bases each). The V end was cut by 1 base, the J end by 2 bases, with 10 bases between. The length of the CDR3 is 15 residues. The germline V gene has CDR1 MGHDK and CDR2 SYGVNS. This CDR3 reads CASSEFRGATDTQYF. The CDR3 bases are TGTGCCAGCAGTGAATTTCGAGGGGCCACAGATACGCAGTATTTT.

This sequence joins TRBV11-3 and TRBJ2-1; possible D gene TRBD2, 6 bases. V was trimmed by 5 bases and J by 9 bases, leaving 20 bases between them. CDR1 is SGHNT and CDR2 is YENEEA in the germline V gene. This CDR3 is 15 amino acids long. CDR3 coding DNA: TGTGCCAGCAGCCCCCAAAGCCCTAGCGCTGGTGAGCAGTTCTTC. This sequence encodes CASSPQSPSAGEQFF.

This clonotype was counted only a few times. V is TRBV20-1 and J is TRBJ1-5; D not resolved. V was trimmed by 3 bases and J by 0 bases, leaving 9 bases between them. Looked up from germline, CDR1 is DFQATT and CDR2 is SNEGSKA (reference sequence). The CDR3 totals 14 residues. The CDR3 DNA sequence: TGCAGTGCTAGTTTGCGGAATAGCAATCAGCCCCAGCATTTT. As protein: CSASLRNSNQPQHF.

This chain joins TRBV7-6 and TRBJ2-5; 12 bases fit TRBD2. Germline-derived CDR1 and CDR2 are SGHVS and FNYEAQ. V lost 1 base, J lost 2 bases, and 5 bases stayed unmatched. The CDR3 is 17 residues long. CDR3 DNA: TGTGCCAGCAGCTTAGTTCCTAGCGGGGGGGGACAAGAGACCCAGTACTTC. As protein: CASSLVPSGGGQETQYF.

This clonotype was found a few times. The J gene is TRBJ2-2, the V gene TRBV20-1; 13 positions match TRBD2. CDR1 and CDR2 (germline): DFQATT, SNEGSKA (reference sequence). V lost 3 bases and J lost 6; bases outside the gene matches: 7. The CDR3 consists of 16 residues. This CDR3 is CSARVPGLAGSGELFF. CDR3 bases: TGCAGTGCTAGGGTACCGGGACTAGCGGGATCCGGGGAGCTGTTTTTT.

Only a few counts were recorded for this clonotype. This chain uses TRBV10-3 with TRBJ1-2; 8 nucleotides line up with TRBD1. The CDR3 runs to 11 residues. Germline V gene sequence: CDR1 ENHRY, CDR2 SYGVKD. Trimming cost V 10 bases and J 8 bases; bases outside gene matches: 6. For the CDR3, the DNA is TGTGCCAGTAGGAGGGACAGGGGCTACACCTTC. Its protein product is CASRRDRGYTF.

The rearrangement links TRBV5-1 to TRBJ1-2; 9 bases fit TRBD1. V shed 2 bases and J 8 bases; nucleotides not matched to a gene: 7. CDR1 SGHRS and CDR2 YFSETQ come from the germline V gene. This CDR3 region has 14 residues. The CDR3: CASSFSGTGKGYTF. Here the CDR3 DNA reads TGCGCCAGCAGCTTCTCGGGGACAGGGAAAGGCTACACCTTC.

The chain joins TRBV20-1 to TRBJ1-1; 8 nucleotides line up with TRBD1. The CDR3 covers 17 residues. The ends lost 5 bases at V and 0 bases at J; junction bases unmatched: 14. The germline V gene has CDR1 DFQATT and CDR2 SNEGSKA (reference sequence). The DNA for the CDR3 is TGCAGTGCTCCCCCCACCGGGACAGGTTCTTTGAACACTGAAGCTTTCTTT. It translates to CSAPPTGTGSLNTEAFF.

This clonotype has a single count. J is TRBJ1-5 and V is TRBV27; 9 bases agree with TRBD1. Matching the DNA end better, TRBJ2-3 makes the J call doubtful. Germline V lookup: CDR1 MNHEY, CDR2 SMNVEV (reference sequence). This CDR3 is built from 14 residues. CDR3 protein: CASSRTGDNQPQYF. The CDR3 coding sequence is TGTGCCAGCAGTCGGACAGGGGACAATCAGCCCCAGTATTTT.

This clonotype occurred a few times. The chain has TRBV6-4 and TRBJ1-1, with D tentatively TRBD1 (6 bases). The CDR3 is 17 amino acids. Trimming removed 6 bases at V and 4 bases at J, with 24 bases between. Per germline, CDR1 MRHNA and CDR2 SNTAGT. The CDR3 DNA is TGTGCCAGCAGACCCGGGACACCCTTCGACTTACCCACTGAAGCTTTCTTT. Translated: CASRPGTPFDLPTEAFF.